This TCR beta chain was sequenced in a study of shared clonotypes between healthy human individuals. Notes on the study in general: Compared with memory subsets, naive subsets generally had larger estimated richness.

CD45RO-negative CD8 cells positively selected for CCR7 made up the naive population, which excluded terminally differentiated effector memory CD45RA+ cells. This clone appeared once. As yet, its antigen is unknown. This CDR3 region has 14 residues. Germline lookup yields CDR1 SGHNT and CDR2 YYREEE (reference sequence). The V and J ends lost 4 bases and 4 bases, in that order; junction bases with no gene match: 8. Data came from immunoSEQ multiplex PCR; TCRdb stores just in-frame clones and leaves some out. In the table there are about 2 million clones, around 96% of which are singletons. The chain combines TRBV5-4 with TRBJ2-7, with 7 bases identical to TRBD1. The sample taken for sequencing was naive CD8+ T cells sorted from blood. This TCR came from a man between 18 and 35 years old in good health. DNA for the CDR3: TGTGCCAGCAGCGCTCCCGGGACAGAGTACGAGCAGTACTTC. It yields the protein CASSAPGTEYEQYF.